This T cell receptor (beta chain) originates from a study of post-analysis software for immune sequencing data. Study-wide context: Disease trajectories encompassed relapsing-remitting, secondary progressive and progressive-relapsing multiple sclerosis.

This clonotype was seen only a few times. As yet, its antigen is unknown. This CDR3 region has 13 residues. From germline, CDR1 is SGHTA and CDR2 FQGNSA. Trimming took 4 bases from V and 5 from J, leaving 12 bases between them. Libraries were made from TCR beta cDNA, and they carried unique molecular identifiers. TCRdb re-called the PCR reads with MiXCR, one entry per CDR3 protein. Here the sample spans hundreds of thousands of distinct CDR3 sequences, under 70% being singletons. Points from the study as a whole: Four or five TRBV segments (TRBV5-6, TRBV5-1 and TRBV20-1 among them) occurred more frequently in patients than in controls. Strong co-clustering by F measure was seen for same-batch samples.

The specimen was blood. The TCR comes from a girl under 18 with multiple sclerosis. The chain is built from TRBV7-2 and TRBJ2-7; no firm D call. CDR3 bases: TGTGCCAGCAGCTGGTTCAGGATCAACGAGCAGTACTTC. It specifies CASSWFRINEQYF.